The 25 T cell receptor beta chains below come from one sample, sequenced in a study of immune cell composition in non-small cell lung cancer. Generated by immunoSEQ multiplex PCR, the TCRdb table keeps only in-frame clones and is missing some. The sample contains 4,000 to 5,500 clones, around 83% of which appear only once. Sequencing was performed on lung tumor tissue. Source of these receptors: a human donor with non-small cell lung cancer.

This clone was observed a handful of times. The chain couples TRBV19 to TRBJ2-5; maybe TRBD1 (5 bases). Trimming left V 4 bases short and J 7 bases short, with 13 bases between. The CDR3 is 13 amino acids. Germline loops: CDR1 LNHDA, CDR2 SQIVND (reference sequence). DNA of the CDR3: TGTGCCAGTAGTACTCAGGGTGGTGGGACCCAGTACTTC. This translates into CASSTQGGGTQYF.

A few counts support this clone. As DNA, the CDR3 is TGTGCCAGCAGCTTCACCCTGGGGAGGGTATACGAGCAGTACTTC. It specifies CASSFTLGRVYEQYF. J is TRBJ2-7 and V is TRBV7-6; TRBD2 agrees at 7 bases. CDR3 length equals 15 residues. CDR1 and CDR2 from the germline V gene are SGHVS and FNYEAQ. J gave up 4 bases and V 3 bases, and 9 bases lay outside the gene matches.

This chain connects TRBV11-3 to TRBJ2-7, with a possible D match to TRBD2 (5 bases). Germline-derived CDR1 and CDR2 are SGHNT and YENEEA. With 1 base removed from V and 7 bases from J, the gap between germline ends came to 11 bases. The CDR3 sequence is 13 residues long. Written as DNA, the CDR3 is TGTGCCAGCAGCTTAGCCGGGGTGGGGGAGCAGTACTTC. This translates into CASSLAGVGEQYF. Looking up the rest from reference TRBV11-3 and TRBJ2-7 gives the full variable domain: EAGVVQSPRYKIIEKKQPVAFWCNPISGHNTLYWYLQNLGQGPELLIRYENEEAVDDSQLPKDRFSAERLKGVDSTLKIQPAELGDSAVYLCASSLAGVGEQYFGPGTRLTVT.

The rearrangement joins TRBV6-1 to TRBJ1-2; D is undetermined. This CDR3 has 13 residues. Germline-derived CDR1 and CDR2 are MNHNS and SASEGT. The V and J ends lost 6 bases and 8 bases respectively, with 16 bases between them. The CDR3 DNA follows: TGTGCCAGCAGAGCATCGGGAGGAACCGGCTACACCTTC. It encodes CASRASGGTGYTF.

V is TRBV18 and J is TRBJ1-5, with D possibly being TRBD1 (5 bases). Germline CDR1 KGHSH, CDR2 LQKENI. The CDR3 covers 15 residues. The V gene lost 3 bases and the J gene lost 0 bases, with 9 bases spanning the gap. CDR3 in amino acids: CASSPRGHSNQPQHF. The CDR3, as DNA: TGTGCCAGCTCACCCCGGGGCCATAGCAATCAGCCCCAGCATTTT.

CDR3 sequence: CASSFPPGGQYNEQFF. The CDR3 DNA reads as TGTGCCAGCAGCTTTCCCCCCGGGGGCCAATACAATGAGCAGTTCTTC. The J gene is TRBJ2-1, the V gene TRBV7-2; possibly TRBD1 or TRBD2 for D (6 bases each). Germline values: CDR1 SGHTA, CDR2 FQGNSA. This CDR3 has 16 amino acids. The V gene lost 3 bases and the J gene lost 4 bases, with 16 bases spanning the gap.

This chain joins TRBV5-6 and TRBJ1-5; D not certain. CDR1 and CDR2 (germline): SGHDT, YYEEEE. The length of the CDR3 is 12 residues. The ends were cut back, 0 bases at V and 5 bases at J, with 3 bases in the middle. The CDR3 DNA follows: TGTGCCAGCAGCTTGGTCGATCAGCCCCAGCATTTT. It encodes CASSLVDQPQHF. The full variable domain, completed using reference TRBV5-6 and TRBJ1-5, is DAGVTQSPTHLIKTRGQQVTLRCSPKSGHDTVSWYQQALGQGPQFIFQYYEEEERQRGNFPDRFSGHQFPNYSSELNVNALLLGDSALYLCASSLVDQPQHFGDGTRLSIL.

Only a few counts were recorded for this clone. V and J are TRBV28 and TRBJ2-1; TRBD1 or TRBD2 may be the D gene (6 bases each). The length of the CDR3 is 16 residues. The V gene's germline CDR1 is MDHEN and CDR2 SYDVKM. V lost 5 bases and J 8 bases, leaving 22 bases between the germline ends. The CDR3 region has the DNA TGTGCCAGCAGTCTCGAACAGGGAGGTTTGGCGGATGAGCAGTTCTTC. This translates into CASSLEQGGLADEQFF.

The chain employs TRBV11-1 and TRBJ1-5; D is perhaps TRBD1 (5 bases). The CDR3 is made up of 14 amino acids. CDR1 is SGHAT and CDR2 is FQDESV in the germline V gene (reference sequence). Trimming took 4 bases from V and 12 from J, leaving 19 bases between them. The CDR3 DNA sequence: TGTGCCAGCAGCTCCTACGACAGAGTTAATCTCCAGCATTTT. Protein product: CASSSYDRVNLQHF.

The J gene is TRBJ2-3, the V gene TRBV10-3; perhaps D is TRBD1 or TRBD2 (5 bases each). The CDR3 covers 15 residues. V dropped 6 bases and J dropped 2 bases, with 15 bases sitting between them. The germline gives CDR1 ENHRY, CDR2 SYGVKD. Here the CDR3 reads CAIRRSGTNTDTQYF. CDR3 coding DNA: TGTGCCATCAGAAGATCCGGGACCAACACAGATACGCAGTATTTT.

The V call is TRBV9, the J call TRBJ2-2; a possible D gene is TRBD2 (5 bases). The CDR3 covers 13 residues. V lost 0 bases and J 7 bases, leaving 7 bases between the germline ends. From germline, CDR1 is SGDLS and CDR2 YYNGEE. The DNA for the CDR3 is TGTGCCAGCAGCGTAGCTCGGGACGGGGAGCTGTTTTTT. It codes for CASSVARDGELFF.

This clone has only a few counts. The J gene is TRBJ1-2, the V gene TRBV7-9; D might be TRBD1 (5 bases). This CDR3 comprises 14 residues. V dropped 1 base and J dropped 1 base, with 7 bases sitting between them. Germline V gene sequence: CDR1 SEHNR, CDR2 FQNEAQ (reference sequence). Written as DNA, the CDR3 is TGTGCCAGCAGCTTAGGAGGGGATAACTATGGCTACACCTTC. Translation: CASSLGGDNYGYTF.

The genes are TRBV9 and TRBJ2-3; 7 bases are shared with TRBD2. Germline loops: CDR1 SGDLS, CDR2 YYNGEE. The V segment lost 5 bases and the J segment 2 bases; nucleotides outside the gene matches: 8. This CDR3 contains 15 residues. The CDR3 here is CASSGGGTATDTQYF. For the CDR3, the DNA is TGTGCCAGCAGTGGGGGGGGGACTGCCACAGATACGCAGTATTTT.

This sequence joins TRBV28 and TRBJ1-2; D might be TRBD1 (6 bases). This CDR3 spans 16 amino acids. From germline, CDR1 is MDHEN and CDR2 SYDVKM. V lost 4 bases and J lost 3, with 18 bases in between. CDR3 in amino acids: CASSSYSTGSYYGYTF. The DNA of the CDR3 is TGTGCCAGCAGTTCTTACTCGACAGGAAGCTACTATGGCTACACCTTC.

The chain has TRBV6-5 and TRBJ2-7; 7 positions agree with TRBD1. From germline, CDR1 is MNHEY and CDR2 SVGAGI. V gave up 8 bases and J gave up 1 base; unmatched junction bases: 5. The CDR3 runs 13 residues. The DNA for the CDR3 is TGTGCCAGCGGGGAGACAGGGTCCTACGAGCAGTACTTC. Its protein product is CASGETGSYEQYF.

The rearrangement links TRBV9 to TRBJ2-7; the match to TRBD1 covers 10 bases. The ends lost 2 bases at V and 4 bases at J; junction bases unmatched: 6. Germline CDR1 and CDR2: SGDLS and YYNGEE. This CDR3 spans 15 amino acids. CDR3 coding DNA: TGTGCCAGCAGCGTCGAGACAGGGGGCGGGTACGAGCAGTACTTC. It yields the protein CASSVETGGGYEQYF. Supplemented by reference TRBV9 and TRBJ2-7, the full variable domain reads DSGVTQTPKHLITATGQRVTLRCSPRSGDLSVYWYQQSLDQGLQFLIQYYNGEERAKGNILERFSAQQFPDLHSELNLSSLELGDSALYFCASSVETGGGYEQYFGPGTRLTVT.

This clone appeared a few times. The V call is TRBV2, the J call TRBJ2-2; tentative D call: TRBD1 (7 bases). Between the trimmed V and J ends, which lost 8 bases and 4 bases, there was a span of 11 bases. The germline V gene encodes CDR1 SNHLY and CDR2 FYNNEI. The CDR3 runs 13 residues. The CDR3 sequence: CASGQGGTGELFF. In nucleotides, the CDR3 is TGTGCCAGCGGCCAGGGGGGCACCGGGGAGCTGTTTTTT. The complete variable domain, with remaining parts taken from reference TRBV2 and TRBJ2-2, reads EPEVTQTPSHQVTQMGQEVILRCVPISNHLYFYWYRQILGQKVEFLVSFYNNEISEKSEIFDDQFSVERPDGSNFTLKIRSTKLEDSAMYFCASGQGGTGELFFGEGSRLTVL.

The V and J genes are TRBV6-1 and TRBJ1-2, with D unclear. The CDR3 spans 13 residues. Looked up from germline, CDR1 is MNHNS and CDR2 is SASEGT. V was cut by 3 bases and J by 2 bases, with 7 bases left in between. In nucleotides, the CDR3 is TGTGCCAGCAGTGAGCGGAAGAACTATGGCTACACCTTC. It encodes CASSERKNYGYTF.

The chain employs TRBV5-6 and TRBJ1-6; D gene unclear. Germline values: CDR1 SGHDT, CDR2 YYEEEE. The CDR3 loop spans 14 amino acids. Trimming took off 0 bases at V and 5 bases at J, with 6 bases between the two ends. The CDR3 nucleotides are TGTGCCAGCAGCTTGGGGTTCGATAATTCACCCCTCCACTTT. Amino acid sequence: CASSLGFDNSPLHF. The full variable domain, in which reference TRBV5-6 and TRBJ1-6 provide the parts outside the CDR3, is DAGVTQSPTHLIKTRGQQVTLRCSPKSGHDTVSWYQQALGQGPQFIFQYYEEEERQRGNFPDRFSGHQFPNYSSELNVNALLLGDSALYLCASSLGFDNSPLHFGNGTRLTVT.

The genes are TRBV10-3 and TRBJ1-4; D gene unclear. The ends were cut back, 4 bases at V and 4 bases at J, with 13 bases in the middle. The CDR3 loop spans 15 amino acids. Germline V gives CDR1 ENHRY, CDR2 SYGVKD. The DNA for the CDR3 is TGTGCCATCAGTGCGGGCCGGGGTGTTAATGAAAAACTGTTTTTT. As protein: CAISAGRGVNEKLFF.

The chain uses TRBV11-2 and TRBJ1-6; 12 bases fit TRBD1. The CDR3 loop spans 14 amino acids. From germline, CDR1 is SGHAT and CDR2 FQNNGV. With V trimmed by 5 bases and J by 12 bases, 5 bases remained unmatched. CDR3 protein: CASSQGTGGEPLHF. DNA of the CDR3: TGTGCCAGCAGCCAAGGGACAGGGGGCGAACCCCTCCACTTT.

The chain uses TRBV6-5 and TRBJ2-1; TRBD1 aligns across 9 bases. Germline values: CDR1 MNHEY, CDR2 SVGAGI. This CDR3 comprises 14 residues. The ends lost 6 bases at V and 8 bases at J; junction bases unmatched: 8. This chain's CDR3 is CASRPGQGWHEQFF. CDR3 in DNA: TGTGCCAGCAGGCCGGGACAGGGCTGGCATGAGCAGTTCTTC.

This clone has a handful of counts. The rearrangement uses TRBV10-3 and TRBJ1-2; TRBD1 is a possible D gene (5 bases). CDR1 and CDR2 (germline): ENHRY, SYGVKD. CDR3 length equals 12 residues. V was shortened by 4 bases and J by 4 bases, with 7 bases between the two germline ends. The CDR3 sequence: CAISGDGYGYTF. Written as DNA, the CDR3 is TGTGCCATCAGTGGGGACGGCTATGGCTACACCTTC.

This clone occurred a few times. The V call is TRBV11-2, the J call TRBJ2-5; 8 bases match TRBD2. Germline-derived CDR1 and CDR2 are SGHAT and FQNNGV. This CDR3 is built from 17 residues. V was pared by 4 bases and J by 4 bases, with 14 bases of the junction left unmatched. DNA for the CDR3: TGTGCCAGCAGCTCCGGGTTGCGGGGGGCGCGAGGAGAGACCCAGTACTTC. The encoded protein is CASSSGLRGARGETQYF.

The DNA for the CDR3 is TGTGCCAGTAGTATAGAAGATGGCTATGGCTACACCTTC. This encodes CASSIEDGYGYTF. The V and J genes are TRBV19 and TRBJ1-2; D is ambiguous. Germline-derived CDR1 and CDR2 are LNHDA and SQIVND (reference sequence). Deletions cut 0 bases from V and 4 bases from J, with 6 bases between. The CDR3 is 13 residues long.